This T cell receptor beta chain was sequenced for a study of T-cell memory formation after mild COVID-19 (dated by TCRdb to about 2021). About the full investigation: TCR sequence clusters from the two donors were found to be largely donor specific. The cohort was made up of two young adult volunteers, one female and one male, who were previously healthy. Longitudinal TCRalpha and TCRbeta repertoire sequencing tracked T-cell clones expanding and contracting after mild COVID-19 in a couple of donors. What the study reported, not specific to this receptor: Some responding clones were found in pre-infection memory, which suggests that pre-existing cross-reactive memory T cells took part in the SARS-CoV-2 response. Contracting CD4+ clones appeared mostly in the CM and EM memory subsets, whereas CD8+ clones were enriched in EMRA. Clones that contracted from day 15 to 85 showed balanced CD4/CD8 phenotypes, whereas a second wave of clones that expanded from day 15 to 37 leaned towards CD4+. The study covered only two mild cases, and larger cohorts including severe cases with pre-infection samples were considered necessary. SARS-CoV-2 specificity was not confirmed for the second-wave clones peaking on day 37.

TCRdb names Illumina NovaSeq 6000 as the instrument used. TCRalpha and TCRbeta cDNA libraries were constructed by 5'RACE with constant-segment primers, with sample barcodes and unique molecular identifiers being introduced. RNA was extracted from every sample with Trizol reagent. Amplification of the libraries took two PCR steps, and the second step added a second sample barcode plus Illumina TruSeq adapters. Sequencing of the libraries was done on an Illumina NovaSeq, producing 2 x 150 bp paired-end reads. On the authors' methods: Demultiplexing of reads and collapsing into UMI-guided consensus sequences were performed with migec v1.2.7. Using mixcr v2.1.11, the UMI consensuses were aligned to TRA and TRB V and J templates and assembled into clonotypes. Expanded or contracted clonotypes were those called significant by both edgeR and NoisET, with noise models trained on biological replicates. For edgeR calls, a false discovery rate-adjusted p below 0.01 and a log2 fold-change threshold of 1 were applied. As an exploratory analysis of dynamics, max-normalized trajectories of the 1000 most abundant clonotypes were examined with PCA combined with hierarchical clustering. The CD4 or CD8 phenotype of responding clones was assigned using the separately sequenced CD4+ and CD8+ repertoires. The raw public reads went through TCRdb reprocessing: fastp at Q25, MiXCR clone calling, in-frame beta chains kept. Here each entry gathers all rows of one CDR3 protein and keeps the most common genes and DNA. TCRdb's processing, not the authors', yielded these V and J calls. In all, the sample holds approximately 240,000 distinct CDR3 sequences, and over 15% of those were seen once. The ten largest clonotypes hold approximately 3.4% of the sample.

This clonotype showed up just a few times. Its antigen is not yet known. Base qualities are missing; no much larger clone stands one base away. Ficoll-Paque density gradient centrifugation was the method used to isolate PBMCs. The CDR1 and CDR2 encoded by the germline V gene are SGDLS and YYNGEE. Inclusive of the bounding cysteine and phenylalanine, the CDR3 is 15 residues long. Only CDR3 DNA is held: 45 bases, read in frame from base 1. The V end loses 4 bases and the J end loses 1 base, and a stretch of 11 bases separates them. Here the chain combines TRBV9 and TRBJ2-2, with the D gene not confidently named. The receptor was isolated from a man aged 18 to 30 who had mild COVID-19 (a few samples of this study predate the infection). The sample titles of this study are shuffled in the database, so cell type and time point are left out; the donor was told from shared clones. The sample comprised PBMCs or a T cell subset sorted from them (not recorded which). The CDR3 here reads CASSLRYENTGELFF. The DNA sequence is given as TGTGCCAGCAGCCTTCGGTACGAGAACACCGGGGAGCTGTTTTTT.